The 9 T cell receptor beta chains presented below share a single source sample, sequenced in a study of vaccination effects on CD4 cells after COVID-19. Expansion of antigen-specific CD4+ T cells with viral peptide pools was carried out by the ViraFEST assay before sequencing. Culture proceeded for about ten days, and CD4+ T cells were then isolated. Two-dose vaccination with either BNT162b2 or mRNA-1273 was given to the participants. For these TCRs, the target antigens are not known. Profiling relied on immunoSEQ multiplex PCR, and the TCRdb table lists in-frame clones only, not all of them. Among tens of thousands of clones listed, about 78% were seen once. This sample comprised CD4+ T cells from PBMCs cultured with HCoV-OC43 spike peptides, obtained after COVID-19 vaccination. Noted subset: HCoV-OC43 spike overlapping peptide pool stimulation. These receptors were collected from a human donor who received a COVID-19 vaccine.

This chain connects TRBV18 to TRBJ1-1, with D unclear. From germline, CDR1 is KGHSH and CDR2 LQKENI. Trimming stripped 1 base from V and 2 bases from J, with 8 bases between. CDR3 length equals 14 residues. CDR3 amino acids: CASSPQGLNTEAFF. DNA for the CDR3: TGTGCCAGCTCACCACAGGGTCTTAACACTGAAGCTTTCTTT.

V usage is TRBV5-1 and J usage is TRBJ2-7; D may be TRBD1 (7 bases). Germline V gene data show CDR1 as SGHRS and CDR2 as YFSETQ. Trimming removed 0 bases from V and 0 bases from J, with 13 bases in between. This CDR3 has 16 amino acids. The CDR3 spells CASSLGAGGNSYEQYV. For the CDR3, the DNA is TGCGCCAGCAGCTTGGGTGCAGGGGGGAACTCCTACGAGCAGTACGTC.

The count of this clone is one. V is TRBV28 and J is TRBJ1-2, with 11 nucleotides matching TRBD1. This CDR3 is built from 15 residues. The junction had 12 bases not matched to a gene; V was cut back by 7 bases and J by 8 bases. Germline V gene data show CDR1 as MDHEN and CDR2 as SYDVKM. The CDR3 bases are TGTGCCAGCACTCAAGGCGGACAGGGGGCGGTGGGCTACACCTTC. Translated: CASTQGGQGAVGYTF.

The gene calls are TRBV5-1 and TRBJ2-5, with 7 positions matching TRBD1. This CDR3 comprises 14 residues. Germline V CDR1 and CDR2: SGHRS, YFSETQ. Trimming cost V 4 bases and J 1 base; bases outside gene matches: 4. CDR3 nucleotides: TGCGCCAGCAGCCTAACAGGGGTCCAAGAGACCCAGTACTTC. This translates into CASSLTGVQETQYF.

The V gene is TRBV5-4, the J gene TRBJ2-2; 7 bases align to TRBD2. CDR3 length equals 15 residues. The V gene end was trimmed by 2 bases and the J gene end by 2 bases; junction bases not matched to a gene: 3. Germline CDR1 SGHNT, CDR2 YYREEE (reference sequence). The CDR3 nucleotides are TGTGCCAGCAGCTTTACTAGCGTCAACACCGGGGAGCTGTTTTTT. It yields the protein CASSFTSVNTGELFF.

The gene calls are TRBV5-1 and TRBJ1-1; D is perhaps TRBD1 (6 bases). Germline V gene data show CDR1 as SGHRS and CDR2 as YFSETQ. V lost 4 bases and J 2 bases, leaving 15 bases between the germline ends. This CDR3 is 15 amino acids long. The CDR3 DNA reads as TGCGCCAGCAGCCAACAGGGATTGGGTAACACTGAAGCTTTCTTT. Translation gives CASSQQGLGNTEAFF. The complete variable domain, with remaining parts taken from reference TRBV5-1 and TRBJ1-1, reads KAGVTQTPRYLIKTRGQQVTLSCSPISGHRSVSWYQQTPGQGLQFLFEYFSETQRNKGNFPGRFSGRQFSNSRSEMNVSTLELGDSALYLCASSQQGLGNTEAFFGQGTRLTVV.

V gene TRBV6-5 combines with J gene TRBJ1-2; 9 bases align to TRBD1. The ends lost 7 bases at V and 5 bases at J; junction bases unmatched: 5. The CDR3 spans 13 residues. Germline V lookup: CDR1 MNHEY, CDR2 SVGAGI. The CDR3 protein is CASIPGQGYGYTF. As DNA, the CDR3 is TGTGCCAGCATCCCGGGACAGGGTTATGGCTACACCTTC.

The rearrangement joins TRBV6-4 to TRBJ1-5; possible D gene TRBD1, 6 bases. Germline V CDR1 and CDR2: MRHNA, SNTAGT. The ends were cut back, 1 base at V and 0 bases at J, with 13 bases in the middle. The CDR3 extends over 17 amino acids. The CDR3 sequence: CASSDLGGTYSNQPQHF. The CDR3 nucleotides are TGTGCCAGCAGTGACTTAGGGGGGACGTATAGCAATCAGCCCCAGCATTTT.

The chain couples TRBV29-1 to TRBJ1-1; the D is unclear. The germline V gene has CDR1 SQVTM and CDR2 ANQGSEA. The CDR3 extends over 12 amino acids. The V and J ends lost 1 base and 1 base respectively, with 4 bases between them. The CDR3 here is CSVEVQNTEAFF. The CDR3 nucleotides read TGCAGCGTTGAAGTCCAGAACACTGAAGCTTTCTTT.